The 9 T cell receptor beta chains listed next were all sequenced from one sample in a study of CD8 T cells in cerebrospinal fluid in Alzheimer's disease. From its re-call of the 10x single-cell sequencing reads, TCRdb lists each CDR3 protein once, without DNA. The table lists roughly 1,500 distinct CDR3 sequences. The sample comprised cerebrospinal fluid. The receptor source for this set is a human donor with Alzheimer's disease.

This clonotype is classed as large (0.1 to 1%) by frequency. V gene TRBV3-1 combines with J gene TRBJ2-6; the TCRdb D gene call, TRBD1, has no DNA to confirm it. Per germline, CDR1 LGHDT and CDR2 YNNKEL (reference sequence). The CDR3 contains 19 residues. CDR3 loop: CASSQEDNRAFSEANVLTF. Full variable domain (missing parts from reference TRBV3-1 and TRBJ2-6): DTAVSQTPKYLVTQMGNDKSIKCEQNLGHDTMYWYKQDSKKFLKIMFSYNNKELIINETVPNRFSPKSPDKAHLNLHINSLELGDSAVYFCASSQEDNRAFSEANVLTFGAGSRLTVL.

In terms of frequency, this clonotype is medium-sized. The chain has TRBV13 and TRBJ2-1; without DNA, the TCRdb call of TRBD2 cannot be checked. Per the germline V gene, CDR1 is PRHDT and CDR2 is FYEKMQ (reference sequence). The CDR3 covers 16 residues. CDR3 loop: CASSHLAGGSYNEQFF.

According to its frequency, this clonotype is medium-sized. V is TRBV24-1 and J is TRBJ2-5; checking the TCRdb D call of TRBD1 is not possible without DNA. Germline loops: CDR1 KGHDR, CDR2 SFDVKD. The CDR3 covers 15 residues. The CDR3 spells CATSDRDRPGETQYF.

Judged by frequency, this clonotype is medium-sized. The CDR3 sequence is CASSLGLAGFHGSYEQYF. The J gene is TRBJ2-7, the V gene TRBV7-8; TCRdb's D call of TRBD2 is untestable without DNA. Germline lookup yields CDR1 SGHVS and CDR2 FQNEAQ. The CDR3 spans 18 residues.

The chain couples TRBV4-2 to TRBJ2-1. Germline CDR1 is LGHNA and CDR2 is YNFKEQ. The CDR3 runs 15 residues. CDR3 sequence reads: CASSQEGRADNEQFF.

V and J are TRBV12-3 or TRBV12-4 and TRBJ2-2; with no DNA, the TCRdb D assignment of TRBD2 cannot be verified. There are 15 residues in the CDR3. CDR3 in amino acids: CASSFRLAGAGELFF.

This clonotype is called large based on its frequency. CDR3 region: CASSLNPQGAPDTQYF. V and J are TRBV11-2 and TRBJ2-3; no DNA is available, so the TRBD1 call from TCRdb remains unchecked. Germline values: CDR1 SGHAT, CDR2 FQNNGV. The CDR3 contains 16 residues. Full variable domain (missing parts from reference TRBV11-2 and TRBJ2-3): EAGVAQSPRYKIIEKRQSVAFWCNPISGHATLYWYQQILGQGPKLLIQFQNNGVVDDSQLPKDRFSAERLKGVDSTLKIQPAKLEDSAVYLCASSLNPQGAPDTQYFGPGTRLTVL.

The chain uses TRBV11-3 and TRBJ2-6; checking the TCRdb D call of TRBD1 is not possible without DNA. Germline CDR1 and CDR2: SGHNT and YENEEA. This CDR3 has 18 residues. The CDR3 loop is CASSLGQGQGSGANVLTF.

In terms of frequency, this clonotype is medium-sized. The chain couples TRBV9 to TRBJ1-5; TCRdb indicates TRBD1, and absent DNA this call remains unverified. The CDR3 sequence is 19 residues long. The germline V gene has CDR1 SGDLS and CDR2 YYNGEE. CDR3 sequence: CASSDDRPGQVCANQPQHF.